A single sample gave rise to the 25 T cell receptor beta chains below, sequenced in a study of blood T cell repertoires in COVID-19. Some clones are missing from TCRdb's copy, which holds only in-frame ones; the method was immunoSEQ multiplex PCR. The sample contains around 60,000 clones, around 89% of which appear only once. Source material: peripheral blood. Receptors originate from an older woman with COVID-19, enrolled during active disease.

The chain recombines TRBV10-2 with TRBJ2-2, with a possible D match to TRBD2 (6 bases). The germline V and J ends were trimmed by 8 bases and 9 bases, with 10 bases remaining between them. In germline, CDR1 is WSHSY, CDR2 SAAADI. The CDR3 is 11 residues long. CDR3 coding DNA: TGCGCCAGCCGCGGGATCCGGGAGCTGTTTTTT. This codes for CASRGIRELFF.

The chain combines TRBV9 with TRBJ1-2; D perhaps matches TRBD1 (6 bases). V gave up 3 bases and J gave up 7 bases, with 13 bases separating them. Germline V gene sequence: CDR1 SGDLS, CDR2 YYNGEE. This CDR3 is 13 amino acids long. The CDR3 loop is CASSGGGSRGYTF. The CDR3 bases are TGTGCCAGCAGCGGAGGGGGAAGCCGTGGCTACACCTTC.

The V call is TRBV10-1, the J call TRBJ2-7; D is uncertain. The germline V gene has CDR1 WNHNN and CDR2 SYGVQD (reference sequence). V gave up 3 bases and J gave up 2 bases, with 8 bases separating them. This CDR3 has 13 amino acids. The CDR3 DNA sequence: TGCGCCAGCAGTGATAGGCAGGCCTACGAGCAGTACTTC. This codes for CASSDRQAYEQYF.

The J gene is TRBJ2-5, the V gene TRBV2; 8 nucleotides match TRBD2. Germline CDR1 is SNHLY and CDR2 is FYNNEI. The CDR3 consists of 14 residues. V shed 5 bases, J shed 1 base, and the junction held 3 bases outside the gene matches. CDR3 sequence reads: CASSTSGPQETQYF. The CDR3 DNA sequence: TGTGCCAGCAGTACTAGCGGACCCCAAGAGACCCAGTACTTC. The whole variable domain, remainder taken from reference TRBV2 and TRBJ2-5, is EPEVTQTPSHQVTQMGQEVILRCVPISNHLYFYWYRQILGQKVEFLVSFYNNEISEKSEIFDDQFSVERPDGSNFTLKIRSTKLEDSAMYFCASSTSGPQETQYFGPGTRLLVL.

The J gene is TRBJ2-7, the V gene TRBV12-5, with a weak D call TRBD2 (5 bases). This CDR3 has 15 amino acids. Looked up from germline, CDR1 is LGHNT and CDR2 is FRNRAP. V was trimmed by 0 bases and J by 3 bases, leaving 12 bases between them. Here the CDR3 DNA reads TGTGCTAGTGGTTTGGTACCGGGGATGGGCTACGAGCAGTACTTC. It encodes CASGLVPGMGYEQYF.

This clone was seen more than once but under ten times. The chain combines TRBV7-2 with TRBJ1-3, with no clear D. Germline V gene sequence: CDR1 SGHTA, CDR2 FQGNSA. The CDR3 is 13 amino acids. The V end was cut by 5 bases, the J end by 2 bases, with 7 bases between. This CDR3 is CASSRIPGNTIYF. Written as DNA, the CDR3 is TGTGCCAGCAGCCGTATCCCTGGAAACACCATATATTTT.

This chain links TRBV5-1 with TRBJ1-5; 11 bases line up with TRBD1. The CDR3 length is 15 residues. Germline CDR1 is SGHRS and CDR2 is YFSETQ. V was clipped by 4 bases and J by 8 bases; unmatched bases: 8. CDR3 bases: TGCGCCAGCAGCCCCGGGACAGGGGGAGGGAAGCCCCAGCATTTT. Residues: CASSPGTGGGKPQHF.

This clone was counted once. V gene TRBV15 combines with J gene TRBJ2-5, with TRBD2 matching 13 bases. The V and J ends lost 2 bases and 5 bases, in that order; junction bases with no gene match: 5. The CDR3 length is 16 residues. CDR1 is LNHNV and CDR2 is YYDKDF in the germline V gene (reference sequence). CDR3 sequence reads: CATSRRLAGGLETQYF. CDR3 sequence (DNA): TGTGCCACCAGCAGAAGACTAGCGGGAGGATTGGAGACCCAGTACTTC. The full variable domain, with the rest looked up from reference TRBV15 and TRBJ2-5, is DAMVIQNPRYQVTQFGKPVTLSCSQTLNHNVMYWYQQKSSQAPKLLFHYYDKDFNNEADTPDNFQSRRPNTSFCFLDIRSPGLGDTAMYLCATSRRLAGGLETQYFGPGTRLLVL.

The V and J genes are TRBV11-2 and TRBJ2-1; D possibly corresponds to TRBD2 (6 bases). Looked up from germline, CDR1 is SGHAT and CDR2 is FQNNGV. This CDR3 has 15 residues. The ends were cut back, 7 bases at V and 8 bases at J, with 21 bases in the middle. CDR3 DNA sequence: TGTGCCAGCAACGGCGGGATAGCTGCTTCGGATGAGCAGTTCTTC. It codes for CASNGGIAASDEQFF.

The chain recombines TRBV7-9 with TRBJ1-2; 9 positions match TRBD1. The V gene's germline CDR1 is SEHNR and CDR2 FQNEAQ (reference sequence). The ends lost 3 bases at V and 7 bases at J; junction bases unmatched: 9. This CDR3 is built from 15 residues. The CDR3 bases are TGTGCCAGCAGCTTCACGGGACAGGGACTGGCTGGCTACACCTTC. Protein product: CASSFTGQGLAGYTF.

This chain connects TRBV4-2 to TRBJ2-1; 9 bases map to TRBD1. The CDR3 runs 14 residues. Germline CDR1 is LGHNA and CDR2 is YNFKEQ. V was clipped by 3 bases and J by 6 bases; unmatched bases: 3. CDR3 DNA: TGTGCCAGCAGCCAGGGGACAGGGAGCAATGAGCAGTTCTTC. Protein product: CASSQGTGSNEQFF.

The CDR3 DNA reads as TGTGCCAGCAGTTCCTCCGGGACAAAACCACGGGGGCAGTACTTC. Translating gives CASSSSGTKPRGQYF. The chain employs TRBV6-5 and TRBJ2-7, with D tentatively TRBD1 (6 bases). This CDR3 comprises 15 residues. Germline CDR1 reads MNHEY; CDR2 reads SVGAGI. Between the trimmed V and J ends, which lost 4 bases and 9 bases, there was a span of 22 bases.

The CDR3 nucleotides read TGTGCCAGCAGCTATGGACTAGCGGGTCACAATGAGCAGTTCTTC. The encoded protein is CASSYGLAGHNEQFF. The chain links TRBV7-2 to TRBJ2-1, with TRBD2 identical over 11 bases. Germline V gene data show CDR1 as SGHTA and CDR2 as FQGNSA. CDR3 length: 15 residues. The J segment lost 5 bases and the V segment lost 4 bases, leaving 4 bases of the junction unmatched.

The chain carries TRBV28 and TRBJ1-2; 7 bases map to TRBD1. Germline V gene lookup returns CDR1 MDHEN and CDR2 SYDVKM. V lost 3 bases and J lost 7; bases outside the gene matches: 14. CDR3 size: 16 residues. The CDR3 coding sequence is TGTGCCAGCAGTTTGGGCCCCCACAGGGGTTTGGTTGGCTACACCTTC. Amino acids: CASSLGPHRGLVGYTF.

The J gene is TRBJ2-1, the V gene TRBV9; 11 bases are shared with TRBD1. Germline CDR1 reads SGDLS; CDR2 reads YYNGEE. V dropped 2 bases and J dropped 3; count of bases not matched to a gene: 4. This CDR3 is built from 16 residues. CDR3 nucleotide sequence: TGTGCCAGCAGCGTTGGGACAGGGGGAATCTACAATGAGCAGTTCTTC. It codes for CASSVGTGGIYNEQFF.

A few counts support this clone. The CDR3 DNA reads TGTGCCAGCAGTCCCACGGGCTCTGGGGCCAACGTCCTGACTTTC. Its translation is CASSPTGSGANVLTF. The chain has TRBV28 and TRBJ2-6; D unresolved. Trimming left V 5 bases short and J 0 bases short, with 8 bases between. The CDR3 length is 15 residues. The germline V gene encodes CDR1 MDHEN and CDR2 SYDVKM.

The V call is TRBV12-5, the J call TRBJ1-5, with TRBD1 identical over 10 bases. The V and J ends lost 6 bases and 5 bases, in that order; junction bases with no gene match: 1. Germline CDR1 reads LGHNT; CDR2 reads FRNRAP. The CDR3 runs to 13 residues. CDR3 protein: CASGGQGYQPQHF. As DNA, the CDR3 is TGTGCTAGTGGGGGACAGGGGTATCAGCCCCAGCATTTT.

The CDR3 region has the DNA TGTGCCTGGAAGTCGGGGGTGGGCACAGATACGCAGTATTTT. It translates to CAWKSGVGTDTQYF. The chain combines TRBV30 with TRBJ2-3; tentatively, D is TRBD2 (6 bases). This CDR3 is 14 amino acids long. In germline, CDR1 is GTSNPN, CDR2 SVGIG (reference sequence). Trimming shortened V by 4 bases and J by 1 base, and 12 bases separated the two germline ends. Full variable domain (rest looked up from reference TRBV30 and TRBJ2-3): SQTIHQWPATLVQPVGSPLSLECTVEGTSNPNLYWYRQAAGRGLQLLFYSVGIGQISSEVPQNLSASRPQDRQFILSSKKLLLSDSGFYLCAWKSGVGTDTQYFGPGTRLTVL.

The rearrangement links TRBV30 to TRBJ2-7; D is unclear. There are 11 residues in the CDR3. V was clipped by 2 bases and J by 3 bases, with 5 bases between them. Looked up from germline, CDR1 is GTSNPN and CDR2 is SVGIG (reference sequence). The DNA of the CDR3 is TGTGCCTGGAGTCCTTTCTACGAGCAGTACTTC. This translates into CAWSPFYEQYF. The full variable domain, its missing parts supplied by reference TRBV30 and TRBJ2-7, is SQTIHQWPATLVQPVGSPLSLECTVEGTSNPNLYWYRQAAGRGLQLLFYSVGIGQISSEVPQNLSASRPQDRQFILSSKKLLLSDSGFYLCAWSPFYEQYFGPGTRLTVT.

The rearrangement uses TRBV19 and TRBJ1-1, with 7 bases aligning to TRBD1. The CDR3 runs 15 residues. J was trimmed by 4 bases and V by 6 bases; bases with no gene match: 11. Germline CDR1 LNHDA, CDR2 SQIVND (reference sequence). The CDR3 is CASRLEGGGGTEAFF. The DNA of the CDR3 is TGTGCCAGTAGATTAGAAGGGGGCGGTGGCACTGAAGCTTTCTTT.

The genes are TRBV9 and TRBJ1-1, with 8 bases identical to TRBD1. With V trimmed by 0 bases and J by 10 bases, 5 bases remained unmatched. This CDR3 comprises 13 residues. CDR1 and CDR2 from the germline V gene are SGDLS and YYNGEE. In DNA, the CDR3 is TGTGCCAGCAGCGTAGGGACAGGGACCAGAGCTTTCTTT. Residues: CASSVGTGTRAFF. Supplemented by reference TRBV9 and TRBJ1-1, the full variable domain reads DSGVTQTPKHLITATGQRVTLRCSPRSGDLSVYWYQQSLDQGLQFLIQYYNGEERAKGNILERFSAQQFPDLHSELNLSSLELGDSALYFCASSVGTGTRAFFGQGTRLTVV.

CDR3 DNA: TGTGCCAGCAGTTTTCTGGGGCAGCAGCCCCAGCATTTT. Translated, it gives CASSFLGQQPQHF. The V call is TRBV12-3 or TRBV12-4, the J call TRBJ1-5; TRBD1 is a possible D gene (5 bases). V dropped 3 bases and J dropped 7 bases, with 10 bases sitting between them. The CDR3 is 13 amino acids.

J is TRBJ2-5 and V is TRBV3-1 (or the pseudogene TRBV3-2), with a possible D match to TRBD1 (5 bases). Germline V gene lookup returns CDR1 LGHDT and CDR2 YNNKEL (reference sequence). Trimming removed 6 bases at V and 5 bases at J, with 13 bases between. The CDR3 sequence is 13 residues long. The CDR3 nucleotides are TGTGCCAGCAGGCCTAGGGGTTGTGAGACCCAGTACTTC. Translated: CASRPRGCETQYF.

This rearrangement joins TRBV7-2 to TRBJ1-5; weak D call: TRBD1 (5 bases). The V gene's germline CDR1 is SGHTA and CDR2 FQGNSA. This CDR3 region has 16 residues. Trimming stripped 1 base from V and 2 bases from J, with 12 bases between. As DNA, the CDR3 is TGTGCCAGCAGCTTAGTTGGGGCTTTGGGCAATCAGCCCCAGCATTTT. Translated, it gives CASSLVGALGNQPQHF.

The CDR3 DNA sequence: TGTGCCATCAGTGAGTCGGAACGGGAGGGAAACTATGGCTACACCTTC. Amino acids: CAISESEREGNYGYTF. The V and J genes are TRBV10-3 and TRBJ1-2; D remains ambiguous. The CDR3 contains 16 residues. V shed 0 bases and J shed 2 bases, with 13 bases lying between them. The germline CDR1 and CDR2 sequences are ENHRY and SYGVKD.